This TCR beta chain comes out of a study of T cell responses to AZD1222 COVID-19 vaccine. Study-wide points: Nearly half of the spike-specific TCRs reportedly recognize variant regions that carry no mutations. White British donors predominated, females outnumbered males, and clonal diversity was possibly underestimated. Along spike, vaccine-associated CD4 TCRs were found throughout, with dominance at 160-218 and 743-854. Spike-specific TCR breadth and depth grew following two AZD1222 doses.

As to this clone: Its antigen is unknown.

Sequencing was performed with immunoSEQ multiplex PCR; in TCRdb, only in-frame clones are kept and a portion is missing. Of some 110,000 clones in the sample, 80% to 90% were seen once. This CDR3 has 16 amino acids. CDR1 is MGHRA and CDR2 is YSYEKL in the germline V gene. Sample: peripheral blood, taken on day 0 of MenACWY control vaccination. This chain joins TRBV4-1 and TRBJ1-2; tentatively, D is TRBD1 (6 bases). The clonotype originates from an adult in good health. The CDR3 sequence: CANRGAWEERSYGYTF. CDR3 sequence (DNA): TGCGCAAATCGGGGGGCATGGGAAGAGAGAAGCTATGGCTACACCTTC.